The clone carrying this TCR beta chain showed up many times. These data are taken from a study of low-dose radiotherapy and immunotherapy resistance in tumors. Turning to the study itself: Aspirin 300 mg was given orally each day for four cycles from cycle 1 day 1.

Germline CDR1 is LNHDA and CDR2 is SQIVND (reference sequence). With V trimmed by 7 bases and J by 8 bases, 7 bases remained unmatched. The CDR3 covers 14 residues. Time point indicated: before trial treatment. In the RACIN dose-escalation trial, donors got nivolumab plus ipilimumab with aspirin, cyclophosphamide and radiotherapy. Alpha and beta chains were covered, as first-strand cDNA relied on TRAV- and TRBV-specific primers. The authors ran roughly 20 PCR cycles to amplify TCRs with a constant-region primer and V-primer adapter. TCRdb re-analysed the reads in MiXCR, keeping a single row per CDR3 protein. Of tens of thousands of distinct CDR3 sequences listed, about a sixth were seen once; the top ten hold about 2.8%.

The V and J genes are TRBV19 and TRBJ2-1; 11 bases are a match to TRBD2. The sequence derives from a male donor with prostate cancer. The sequencing used PBMCs, collected before treatment. The CDR3 loop is CASNSGGAGDEQFF. For the CDR3, the DNA is TGTGCCAGTAATAGCGGGGGGGCAGGAGATGAGCAGTTCTTC.